What follows are 25 T cell receptor beta chains derived from one specimen sequenced in a study of OX40 agonist ivuxolimab in advanced cancers. Assay used: immunoSEQ multiplex PCR; TCRdb lists only in-frame clones, some missing. The repertoire has 70,000 to 95,000 clones, about 92% of them found once; the top ten carry around 0.51%. The starting material was CD4+ or CD8+ T cells sorted from blood, obtained in a trial of the OX40 agonist ivuxolimab. The receptors here all came from an adult with an advanced solid tumor such as melanoma, head and neck, liver or kidney cancer.

The V and J genes are TRBV10-3 and TRBJ2-3, with D uncertain. The length of the CDR3 is 12 residues. Per the germline V gene, CDR1 is ENHRY and CDR2 is SYGVKD. Trimming took 6 bases from V and 0 from J, leaving 4 bases between them. The CDR3 here is CAISSSTDTQYF. The DNA for the CDR3 is TGTGCCATCAGCTCTAGCACAGATACGCAGTATTTT.

V usage is TRBV5-6 and J usage is TRBJ2-3, with no clear D. This CDR3 contains 15 residues. Germline V gives CDR1 SGHDT, CDR2 YYEEEE. The V end lost 3 bases, the J end lost 2 bases, and 13 bases lay between the germline ends. The CDR3 spells CASSSAGRITDTQYF. CDR3 nucleotide sequence: TGTGCCAGCAGCTCTGCTGGACGGATCACAGATACGCAGTATTTT. The full variable domain, its missing parts supplied by reference TRBV5-6 and TRBJ2-3, is DAGVTQSPTHLIKTRGQQVTLRCSPKSGHDTVSWYQQALGQGPQFIFQYYEEEERQRGNFPDRFSGHQFPNYSSELNVNALLLGDSALYLCASSSAGRITDTQYFGPGTRLTVL.

The chain links TRBV27 to TRBJ2-1, with a tentative D call TRBD1 (5 bases). Trimming took 3 bases from V and 4 from J, leaving 13 bases between them. Germline V gives CDR1 MNHEY, CDR2 SMNVEV (reference sequence). The CDR3 has 15 residues. CDR3 DNA: TGTGCCAGCAGTTTCCCAGGACAATCGTACAATGAGCAGTTCTTC. Amino acid sequence: CASSFPGQSYNEQFF.

The J gene is TRBJ1-2, the V gene TRBV6-1; 8 nucleotides match TRBD1. This CDR3 has 13 residues. The germline CDR1 and CDR2 sequences are MNHNS and SASEGT. J was trimmed by 6 bases and V by 6 bases; bases with no gene match: 6. The CDR3 DNA sequence: TGTGCCAGCAGACGCGGACAGGGAGATGGCTACACCTTC. It codes for CASRRGQGDGYTF.

On this clone itself: In the same sample, other DNA sequences code for this CDR3. The V call is TRBV7-9, the J call TRBJ1-1, with D unclear. V lost 2 bases and J lost 2, with 0 bases in between. There are 11 residues in the CDR3. Germline CDR1 and CDR2: SEHNR and FQNEAQ (reference sequence). The CDR3 sequence: CASSLNTEAFF. For the CDR3, the DNA is TGTGCCAGCAGCTTAAACACTGAAGCTTTCTTT.

J is TRBJ2-5 and V is TRBV21-1; the table names TRBD1, a call not compared with the DNA. TRBV21-1 is marked as a pseudogene. This CDR3 has 19 residues. The CDR3 nucleotides read TGTGCCAGCACTGAGGGCCGGGACAGGTGTTTCTGTGTTATCGAGACCCAGTACTTC. As protein: CASTEGRDRCFCVIETQYF.

The V and J genes are TRBV10-3 and TRBJ2-1; D is uncertain. This CDR3 is built from 14 residues. V was clipped by 3 bases and J by 7 bases, with 13 bases between them. Germline V gene data show CDR1 as ENHRY and CDR2 as SYGVKD. In DNA form, the CDR3 reads TGTGCCATCAGTGATCTGGGGATTAGGAATGAGCAGTTCTTC. This encodes CAISDLGIRNEQFF.

V is TRBV9 and J is TRBJ2-2, with 7 bases that match TRBD2. Per germline, CDR1 SGDLS and CDR2 YYNGEE. With 1 base clipped from V and 5 bases from J, the junction kept 14 bases outside the gene matches. The CDR3 spans 18 residues. CDR3 in amino acids: CASSVSLAPRQGTGELFF. The CDR3 DNA reads as TGTGCCAGCAGCGTATCACTAGCGCCCCGACAAGGAACCGGGGAGCTGTTTTTT.

This clone was counted a single time. The chain joins TRBV10-3 to TRBJ1-4; TRBD1 matches at 7 bases. After removal of 11 bases from V and 7 bases from J, the junction contained 19 bases not matched to a gene. The germline V gene has CDR1 ENHRY and CDR2 SYGVKD. The CDR3 sequence is 16 residues long. The CDR3 spells CASSGGWTGVGEKLFF. In DNA, the CDR3 is TGTGCCTCAAGCGGAGGATGGACAGGTGTTGGTGAAAAACTGTTTTTT.

The chain couples TRBV5-1 to TRBJ1-4, with TRBD1 matching over 7 bases. The CDR3 runs 16 residues. In germline, CDR1 is SGHRS, CDR2 YFSETQ. V shed 4 bases and J 10 bases; nucleotides not matched to a gene: 16. The CDR3 DNA reads as TGCGCCAGCAGCCGCGAGGGACAGAATAATGAAGGAAAACTGTTTTTT. This gives the protein CASSREGQNNEGKLFF.

The count of this clone is one. This chain joins TRBV6-5 and TRBJ2-3, with D uncertain. Trimming removed 10 bases from V and 0 bases from J, with 5 bases in between. Germline CDR1 and CDR2: MNHEY and SVGAGI. The CDR3 covers 11 residues. As DNA, the CDR3 is TGTGCCACCGAGAGCACAGATACGCAGTATTTT. Translated: CATESTDTQYF.

The chain couples TRBV7-2 to TRBJ1-1, with 8 bases matching TRBD1. Per germline, CDR1 SGHTA and CDR2 FQGNSA. V lost 5 bases and J lost 5; bases outside the gene matches: 7. This CDR3 region has 14 residues. The DNA for the CDR3 is TGTGCCAGCAGCCTGGACAGGGTGGAAACTGAAGCTTTCTTT. Amino acids: CASSLDRVETEAFF.

The V gene is TRBV5-1, the J gene TRBJ2-3; D not resolved. Germline V gene sequence: CDR1 SGHRS, CDR2 YFSETQ. This CDR3 region has 15 residues. Trimming removed 3 bases at V and 1 base at J, with 12 bases between. For the CDR3, the DNA is TGCGCCAGCAGCTCCTTAAGAGTAGGCACAGATACGCAGTATTTT. Translated, it gives CASSSLRVGTDTQYF.

The chain carries TRBV5-6 and TRBJ2-5, with D possibly TRBD2 on 5 matching bases. The CDR3 spans 15 residues. Per the germline V gene, CDR1 is SGHDT and CDR2 is YYEEEE. Trimming stripped 4 bases from V and 4 bases from J, with 17 bases between. Here the CDR3 reads CASSRRTAWGETQYF. CDR3 in DNA: TGTGCCAGCAGCAGAAGGACTGCCTGGGGAGAGACCCAGTACTTC.

This clone was found once. The chain carries TRBV2 and TRBJ2-1; 9 bases map to TRBD2. Germline V CDR1 and CDR2: SNHLY, FYNNEI. The CDR3 length is 18 residues. The V segment lost 6 bases and the J segment 0 bases; nucleotides outside the gene matches: 12. This CDR3 is CASRVSGGLRSSYNEQFF. The CDR3 DNA reads as TGTGCCAGCAGGGTGAGCGGGGGGCTCAGGAGCTCCTACAATGAGCAGTTCTTC.

V is TRBV7-3 and J is TRBJ2-1; 8 positions match TRBD2. Germline CDR1 reads SGHTA; CDR2 reads FQGTGA. V lost 8 bases to trimming and J lost 2 bases; unmatched junction nucleotides: 8. The CDR3 has 15 amino acids. CDR3 in amino acids: CASGKAGAAYNEQFF. The CDR3 DNA sequence: TGTGCCAGCGGGAAAGCGGGAGCGGCCTACAATGAGCAGTTCTTC.

The chain is built from TRBV27 and TRBJ2-3; the D is unclear. Trimming removed 2 bases from V and 8 bases from J, with 20 bases in between. The length of the CDR3 is 16 residues. The germline V gene encodes CDR1 MNHEY and CDR2 SMNVEV (reference sequence). CDR3 bases: TGTGCCAGCAGTTTACGTCCGGTAGTTCAGTCGGGTACGCAGTATTTT. Its protein is CASSLRPVVQSGTQYF.

The gene calls are TRBV19 and TRBJ1-2; D remains ambiguous. The CDR3 runs 13 residues. Trimming removed 5 bases at V and 5 bases at J, with 12 bases between. CDR1 LNHDA and CDR2 SQIVND come from the germline V gene (reference sequence). CDR3 sequence (DNA): TGTGCCAGTAGTGTGGTAGCCGAGTATGGCTACACCTTC. Encoded protein: CASSVVAEYGYTF.

CDR3 sequence: CASSQDGLDQPQHF. Written as DNA, the CDR3 is TGCGCCAGCAGCCAGGACGGGCTGGATCAGCCCCAGCATTTT. The chain employs TRBV4-1 and TRBJ1-5; D is undetermined. CDR1 MGHRA and CDR2 YSYEKL come from the germline V gene. This CDR3 region has 14 residues. Trimming cost V 3 bases and J 5 bases, with 11 bases left between them.

This rearrangement joins TRBV2 to TRBJ2-7; 9 bases are shared with TRBD1. This CDR3 contains 15 residues. J gave up 3 bases and V 10 bases, and 13 bases lay outside the gene matches. Germline CDR1 is SNHLY and CDR2 is FYNNEI. CDR3 sequence: CATKTDGTGRYEQYF. The CDR3, as DNA: TGTGCCACCAAGACGGATGGGACAGGGCGCTACGAGCAGTACTTC.

The gene calls are TRBV2 and TRBJ2-7, with D maybe TRBD2 (6 bases). The V gene lost 6 bases and the J gene lost 0 bases, with 15 bases spanning the gap. Germline CDR1 reads SNHLY; CDR2 reads FYNNEI. This CDR3 is built from 15 residues. The DNA of the CDR3 is TGTGCCAGCAGCGGAATTAGCGGTAGCTCCTACGAGCAGTACTTC. It codes for CASSGISGSSYEQYF.

The rearrangement joins TRBV5-1 to TRBJ1-1; D is uncertain. Germline CDR1 is SGHRS and CDR2 is YFSETQ. The CDR3 covers 14 residues. V was trimmed by 1 base and J by 1 base, leaving 8 bases between them. Here the CDR3 reads CASSLLAENTEAFF. Here the CDR3 DNA reads TGCGCCAGCAGCTTGCTGGCTGAGAACACTGAAGCTTTCTTT.

The chain links TRBV6-6 to TRBJ2-3; D may be TRBD1 (6 bases). The length of the CDR3 is 13 residues. V lost 11 bases and J lost 8, with 20 bases in between. Per the germline V gene, CDR1 is MNHNY and CDR2 is SVGAGI (reference sequence). The CDR3 spells CALGTSQQGTQYF. The CDR3 DNA reads as TGTGCCTTGGGGACATCCCAACAAGGTACGCAGTATTTT.

This clone was counted a single time. The chain couples TRBV11-3 to TRBJ2-3, with 8 positions matching TRBD2. The CDR3 spans 16 residues. Germline loops: CDR1 SGHNT, CDR2 YENEEA. Unmatched junction bases numbered 3, after V lost 1 base and J lost 0 bases. The CDR3 reads CASSLGLAFSTDTQYF. CDR3 in DNA: TGTGCCAGCAGCTTAGGACTAGCGTTTAGCACAGATACGCAGTATTTT.

The chain is built from TRBV7-6 and TRBJ2-5, with TRBD1 matching over 10 bases. Germline lookup yields CDR1 SGHVS and CDR2 FNYEAQ. The CDR3 has 16 residues. V shed 0 bases, J shed 5 bases, and the junction held 6 bases outside the gene matches. The CDR3, as DNA: TGTGCCAGCAGCTTAGCGGTGGGACAGGGGATGGAGACCCAGTACTTC. Translated, it gives CASSLAVGQGMETQYF.